One and the same sample provided the 13 T cell receptor beta chains below, sequenced in a study of cytomegalovirus exposure and HLA in healthy donors. The table came from immunoSEQ multiplex PCR; TCRdb's copy has only in-frame clones and leaves some out. The sample comprises around 100,000 clones, about 95% of which are singletons, and 0.8% to 0.9% rests with the top ten. Sequencing was performed on PBMCs. The receptors derive from a woman aged 18-29 years in good health and CMV-seronegative.

This sequence joins TRBV7-2 and TRBJ1-3; no definite D call. Per the germline V gene, CDR1 is SGHTA and CDR2 is FQGNSA. This CDR3 contains 16 residues. Trimming took off 0 bases at V and 0 bases at J, with 9 bases between the two ends. As DNA, the CDR3 is TGTGCCAGCAGCTTAGCGCTGGTGAGCTCTGGAAACACCATATATTTT. As protein: CASSLALVSSGNTIYF.

V is TRBV7-9 and J is TRBJ2-5; possibly TRBD1 for D (5 bases). Germline CDR1 SEHNR, CDR2 FQNEAQ (reference sequence). This CDR3 is 13 amino acids long. The germline V and J ends were trimmed by 1 base and 2 bases, with 5 bases remaining between them. CDR3 DNA: TGTGCCAGCAGCTTAGGACAGCAAGAGACCCAGTACTTC. It yields the protein CASSLGQQETQYF.

V gene TRBV5-1 combines with J gene TRBJ1-1; D remains unclear. This CDR3 is 12 amino acids long. Per the germline V gene, CDR1 is SGHRS and CDR2 is YFSETQ. V was clipped by 4 bases and J by 2 bases, with 6 bases between them. CDR3 sequence (DNA): TGCGCCAGCAGCGCGGGTAACACTGAAGCTTTCTTT. It yields the protein CASSAGNTEAFF.

The chain combines TRBV29-1 with TRBJ2-7; perhaps TRBD2 as D (5 bases). The CDR3 is 12 amino acids. Trimming shortened V by 4 bases and J by 1 base, and 8 bases separated the two germline ends. Per the germline V gene, CDR1 is SQVTM and CDR2 is ANQGSEA. CDR3 sequence (DNA): TGCAGCGTTGTCGGGGAGTCCTACGAGCAGTACTTC. Translated: CSVVGESYEQYF.

The rearrangement joins TRBV4-2 to TRBJ1-2; TRBD1 matches at 8 bases. Germline assignment: CDR1 LGHNA and CDR2 YNFKEQ. With 2 bases clipped from V and 3 bases from J, the junction kept 17 bases outside the gene matches. This CDR3 comprises 19 residues. The CDR3 reads CASSQPTTGAQGAYYGYTF. The CDR3 nucleotides are TGTGCCAGCAGCCAACCTACAACGGGGGCGCAGGGGGCTTACTATGGCTACACCTTC.

The chain has TRBV6-1 and TRBJ2-3; D remains ambiguous. Germline CDR1 is MNHNS and CDR2 is SASEGT. This CDR3 is built from 14 residues. V gave up 6 bases and J gave up 4 bases, with 14 bases separating them. CDR3 loop: CASRVSFEADTQYF. In DNA, the CDR3 is TGTGCCAGCAGGGTAAGCTTTGAGGCAGATACGCAGTATTTT.

The rearrangement uses TRBV23-1 and TRBJ1-5; D gene uncertain. TRBV23-1 is sorted into the ORF group, with uncertain function. CDR3 length equals 15 residues. Trimming pared 7 bases from V and 2 bases from J, leaving 15 bases between. CDR3 DNA sequence: TGCGCCAGCAAGTTGTTAGGCCTAGGCAATCAGCCCCAGCATTTT. Its protein product is CASKLLGLGNQPQHF.

The V call is TRBV4-1, the J call TRBJ1-3; no firm D call. CDR1 is MGHRA, CDR2 YSYEKL, per germline. This CDR3 contains 17 residues. V gave up 4 bases and J gave up 0 bases, with 16 bases separating them. The CDR3 region is CASSRAPSAISGNTIYF. Here the CDR3 DNA reads TGCGCCAGCAGCCGAGCCCCTAGTGCTATCTCTGGAAACACCATATATTTT.

J is TRBJ2-6 and V is TRBV5-1, with a tentative D call TRBD2 (5 bases). Per the germline V gene, CDR1 is SGHRS and CDR2 is YFSETQ. This CDR3 has 14 amino acids. The V and J ends lost 4 bases and 2 bases respectively, with 7 bases between them. The CDR3 spells CASSGSPGANVLTF. The CDR3 DNA is TGCGCCAGCAGCGGGAGCCCTGGGGCCAACGTCCTGACTTTC.

The V gene is TRBV7-2, the J gene TRBJ2-7, with 8 bases aligning to TRBD1. From germline, CDR1 is SGHTA and CDR2 FQGNSA. The CDR3 is 13 amino acids. Trimming took 6 bases from V and 2 from J; bases not matched to a gene: 3. CDR3: CASSSRGPYEQYF. The CDR3 bases are TGTGCCAGCAGTTCCAGGGGGCCCTACGAGCAGTACTTC.

This chain links TRBV19 with TRBJ2-3; D not resolved. Per the germline V gene, CDR1 is LNHDA and CDR2 is SQIVND (reference sequence). V shed 4 bases and J shed 2 bases, with 7 bases lying between them. There are 13 residues in the CDR3. DNA for the CDR3: TGTGCCAGTAGTACCATTTCCACAGATACGCAGTATTTT. Translation: CASSTISTDTQYF.

V usage is TRBV11-2 and J usage is TRBJ2-7, with 8 bases that match TRBD2. Germline-derived CDR1 and CDR2 are SGHAT and FQNNGV. The ends lost 4 bases at V and 4 bases at J; junction bases unmatched: 15. This CDR3 comprises 17 residues. The DNA of the CDR3 is TGTGCCAGCAGCTCCCACCTAGCGAGAGCGGGGGTTTACGAGCAGTACTTC. This sequence encodes CASSSHLARAGVYEQYF.

The rearrangement links TRBV5-1 to TRBJ2-5; TRBD2 agrees at 10 bases. V lost 4 bases and J lost 5; bases outside the gene matches: 8. Germline V lookup: CDR1 SGHRS, CDR2 YFSETQ. The CDR3 spans 15 residues. CDR3 loop: CASSGLAGVLETQYF. The CDR3 DNA sequence: TGCGCCAGCAGCGGTCTAGCGGGAGTCCTGGAGACCCAGTACTTC.